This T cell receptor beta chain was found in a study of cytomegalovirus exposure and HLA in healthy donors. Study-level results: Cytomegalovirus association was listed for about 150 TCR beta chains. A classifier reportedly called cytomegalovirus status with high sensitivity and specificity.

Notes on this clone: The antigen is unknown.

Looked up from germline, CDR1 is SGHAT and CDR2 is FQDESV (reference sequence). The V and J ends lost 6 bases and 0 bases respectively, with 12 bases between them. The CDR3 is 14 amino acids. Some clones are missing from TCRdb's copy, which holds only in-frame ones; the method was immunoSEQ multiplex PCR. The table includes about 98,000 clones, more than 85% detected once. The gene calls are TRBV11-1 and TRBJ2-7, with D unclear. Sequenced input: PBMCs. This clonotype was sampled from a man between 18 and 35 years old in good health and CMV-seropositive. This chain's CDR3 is CASSQDSISYEQYF. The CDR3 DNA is TGTGCCAGCAGTCAAGACTCTATCTCCTACGAGCAGTACTTC.